These T cell receptor beta chains were read from a single sample in a study of blood T cell repertoires in COVID-19. Sequencing used immunoSEQ multiplex PCR; TCRdb keeps in-frame clones, though not all of them. The sample has 250,000 to 350,000 clones; about 90% are singletons. Input material: PBMCs or T cells enriched from blood (not recorded which). Receptors were obtained from a woman younger than 30 with acute COVID-19. Each CDR3 is given with its conserved first and last residue. A D gene is named only where the DNA matches it firmly. Not all rows give a size; the values are once, few, many and, for expanded clones, a class.

20 | TRBJ2-2 | once | TRBD2 | TRBV5-1 | TGCGCCAGCAGCTTTTTAGGGACTAGCGGCGGGGTTACGAACACCGGGGAGCTGTTTTTT | CASSFLGTSGGVTNTGELFF
14 | TRBJ1-1 | - | - | TRBV28 | TGTGCCAGCAGTTTTGGCGGCATGAACACTGAAGCTTTCTTT | CASSFGGMNTEAFF
14 | TRBJ1-2 | - | TRBD1 | TRBV24-1 | TGTGCCACCAGTGACCTACCAGGGGGAACTGGCTACACCTTC | CATSDLPGGTGYTF
15 | TRBJ2-5 | - | TRBD1 | TRBV30 | TGTGCCTGGAGTGTCTTTCTAGGGACAGGAGAGACCCAGTACTTC | CAWSVFLGTGETQYF
15 | TRBJ1-2 | - | - | TRBV12-5 | TGTGCTAGTAGGGGGGGAATAGACGCTAACTATGGCTACACCTTC | CASRGGIDANYGYTF
17 | TRBJ2-7 | - | TRBD2 | TRBV19 | TGTGCCAGTAGTTTAGGGACTAGCGGGTCCCTTTCCTACGAGCAGTACTTC | CASSLGTSGSLSYEQYF
16 | TRBJ1-5 | - | TRBD1 | TRBV18 | TGTGCCAGCTCACCGGGACAGGGTACCACCAATCAGCCCCAGCATTTT | CASSPGQGTTNQPQHF
14 | TRBJ2-5 | - | TRBD2 | TRBV6-5 | TGTGCCAGCAGATTAGGACTAGCGGGAGAGACCCAGTACTTC | CASRLGLAGETQYF
15 | TRBJ2-7 | - | - | TRBV5-1 | TGCGCCAGCAGCCCCCTTTTAGGGGTACTTTACGAGCAGTACTTC | CASSPLLGVLYEQYF
15 | TRBJ2-3 | - | - | TRBV7-8 | TGTGCCAGCAGCTTCGAGGGAGGAGACACAGATACGCAGTATTTT | CASSFEGGDTDTQYF
15 | TRBJ2-7 | - | - | TRBV7-9 | TGTGCCAGCAGCTTTCCGGGACTGCGTCTCTACGAGCAGTACTTC | CASSFPGLRLYEQYF
15 | TRBJ2-1 | - | TRBD1 | TRBV11-2 | TGTGCCAGCAGCTCTAGGACAGGGGATGGCAATGAGCAGTTCTTC | CASSSRTGDGNEQFF
13 | TRBJ1-2 | - | TRBD1 | TRBV5-4 | TGTGCCAGCAGCCAGGGACAGGAGTATGGCTACACCTTC | CASSQGQEYGYTF
16 | TRBJ2-3 | - | TRBD2 | TRBV5-1 | TGCGCCAGCAGCTTGGCCACTAGCGGGGTCTCAGATACGCAGTATTTT | CASSLATSGVSDTQYF
14 | TRBJ2-7 | - | - | TRBV4-1 | TGCGCCAGCAGCCAAGAATGGGCTGACTACGAGCAGTACTTC | CASSQEWADYEQYF
15 | TRBJ1-4 | - | TRBD1 | TRBV11-2 | TGTGCCAGCAGCCGAATACAGGGGATCAATGAAAAACTGTTTTTT | CASSRIQGINEKLFF
18 | TRBJ2-1 | - | TRBD2 | TRBV5-1 | TGCGCCAGCAGCTCACTAGCGGGAGAGGGCCGACACAACAATGAGCAGTTCTTC | CASSSLAGEGRHNNEQFF
13 | TRBJ2-7 | few | TRBD1 | TRBV28 | TGTGCCAGCAGCCCACAGGGGGCGGTCGAGCAGTACTTC | CASSPQGAVEQYF
14 | TRBJ2-2 | few | - | TRBV19 | TGTGCCAGTAGTATTAAGAACGGCGGTGGGGAGCTGTTTTTT | CASSIKNGGGELFF
15 | TRBJ2-1 | - | - | TRBV3-1/TRBV3-2 | TGTGCCAGCAGCCAAGCAGGGGCCCAGAACAATGAGCAGTTCTTC | CASSQAGAQNNEQFF
15 | TRBJ1-5 | - | TRBD1 | TRBV28 | TGTGCCAGCAGCCAGACAGGGCGTAGCAATCAGCCCCAGCATTTT | CASSQTGRSNQPQHF
15 | TRBJ1-2 | - | TRBD1 | TRBV7-2 | TGTGCCAGCAGCTTAGGATCACAGGGGGGCTATGGCTACACCTTC | CASSLGSQGGYGYTF
14 | TRBJ2-7 | - | TRBD2 | TRBV5-1 | TGCGCCAGCAGCTTGGAACTAGCGGGCTACGAGCAGTACTTC | CASSLELAGYEQYF
16 | TRBJ2-3 | - | TRBD2 | TRBV20-1 | TGCAGTGCTAGTGGAGGACTAGCGACGTTTTGGGATACGCAGTATTTT | CSASGGLATFWDTQYF
15 | TRBJ1-1 | - | - | TRBV19 | TGTGCCAGTAGTTCCCGGGCAGGGGCGAACACTGAAGCTTTCTTT | CASSSRAGANTEAFF
13 | TRBJ2-7 | - | TRBD2 | TRBV27 | TGTGCCAGCAGTTTAAGACTAGCGGGAGAGCAGTACTTC | CASSLRLAGEQYF
12 | TRBJ1-6 | - | - | TRBV5-6 | TGTGCCAGCAGCTTGCTCAATTCACCCCTCCACTTT | CASSLLNSPLHF
12 | TRBJ2-7 | - | - | TRBV2 | TGTGCCAGCAGTGAACAGGGAAGGGAGCAGTACTTC | CASSEQGREQYF
15 | TRBJ2-2 | - | TRBD1 | TRBV19 | TGTGCCAGTAGGGTGGACAGGGCGAACACCGGGGAGCTGTTTTTT | CASRVDRANTGELFF
13 | TRBJ1-1 | once | - | TRBV5-1 | TGCGCCAGCAGCTTGGATGTTCGGGGGGGAACCAGCTTT | CASSLDVRGGTSF
13 | TRBJ2-3 | - | - | TRBV11-2 | TGTGCCAGCAGCCAGTCCTTTCCGGATACGCAGTATTTT | CASSQSFPDTQYF
14 | TRBJ2-1 | - | TRBD2 | TRBV27 | TGTGCCAGCAGCCCGGGGGGGCTGTACAATGAGCAGTTCTTC | CASSPGGLYNEQFF
15 | TRBJ2-7 | - | TRBD2 | TRBV28 | TGTGCCAGCAGTTGGGGACTAGCGGGAGCACGGGAGCAGTACTTC | CASSWGLAGAREQYF
13 | TRBJ1-1 | - | TRBD1 | TRBV27 | TGTGCCAGCAGACAGGGGGGCCCTTTTGAAGCTTTCTTT | CASRQGGPFEAFF
15 | TRBJ2-3 | - | - | TRBV18 | TGTGCCAGCTCACCCTGGGACACTGCCACAGATACGCAGTATTTT | CASSPWDTATDTQYF
15 | TRBJ1-1 | many | - | TRBV7-3 | TGTGCCAGCAGCCCAAAGGGAGGGAGGTACACTGAAGCTTTCTTT | CASSPKGGRYTEAFF
12 | TRBJ2-7 | - | - | TRBV7-8 | TGTGCCAGCAATTCTGTTTTCTACGAGCAGTACTTC | CASNSVFYEQYF
15 | TRBJ2-1 | - | TRBD1 | TRBV19 | TGTGCCAGTAGTACGCTACCCACAGGGGTAAGTGAGCAGTTCTTC | CASSTLPTGVSEQFF
14 | TRBJ1-4 | - | - | TRBV3-1/TRBV3-2 | TGTGCCAGCAGCTCACAGGCGGTGAAGGAAAAACTGTTTTTT | CASSSQAVKEKLFF
14 | TRBJ2-7 | - | - | TRBV27 | TGTGCCAGCAGTTTGTCCGGGACTTTCTACGAGCAGTACTTC | CASSLSGTFYEQYF
12 | TRBJ2-1 | - | - | TRBV10-1 | TGCGCCAGCAGTGCTGGGAGCAATGAGCAGTTCTTC | CASSAGSNEQFF
19 | TRBJ2-2 | - | TRBD2 | TRBV7-2 | TGTGCCAGCAGCTTAGGAGGTTGGAGAGCGGGAGGGGAAGGCGGGGAGCTGTTTTTT | CASSLGGWRAGGEGGELFF
14 | TRBJ1-1 | few | - | TRBV3-1/TRBV3-2 | TGTGCCAGCAGCCGAGGCACCTCGAACACTGAAGCTTTCTTT | CASSRGTSNTEAFF
16 | TRBJ2-1 | many | - | TRBV5-3 | TGTGCCAGAGGAGGTCAAGCGGAGCTTACTTACAATGAGCAGTTCTTC | CARGGQAELTYNEQFF